This TCR beta chain was retrieved from a study of blood T cells in healthy people across ages. A sample-barcoded 5' primer and a J-beta primer mix were used in a second PCR of roughly 6 to 11 cycles. MiXCR, run by TCRdb on the 5' RACE reads, gives a single entry per CDR3 protein. The top ten hold around an eighth of the sample, which has about a million distinct CDR3 sequences, about 48% seen once. Sequencing input: blood. This receptor was taken from a man younger than 40 in good health.

CDR3 in DNA: TGCGCCAGCAGCGAGAGACTAGCGGGCCGCTACGAGCAGTACTTC. This codes for CASSERLAGRYEQYF. The chain employs TRBV5-1 and TRBJ2-7; 10 bases align to TRBD2. The V segment lost 4 bases and the J segment 3 bases; nucleotides outside the gene matches: 7. The germline CDR1 and CDR2 sequences are SGHRS and YFSETQ. The CDR3 is made up of 15 amino acids.